Following are 14 T cell receptor beta chains from one sample sequenced in a study of T cell repertoires in cytomegalovirus infection. A single record per CDR3 protein comes from TCRdb applying MiXCR to the reads. The table includes roughly 300,000 distinct CDR3 sequences, 9.5% detected once. The sequenced sample consisted of PBMCs. Receptors originate from a human donor in good health (CMV status not recorded). Some clones in this sample may be carry-over from other donors' samples.

This clonotype has just a few counts. This chain joins TRBV5-6 and TRBJ2-2; no firm D call. The CDR3 covers 15 residues. Trimming removed 4 bases at V and 0 bases at J, with 10 bases between. Looked up from germline, CDR1 is SGHDT and CDR2 is YYEEEE. The CDR3 protein is CASSPRPANTGELFF. In nucleotides, the CDR3 is TGTGCCAGCAGCCCCCGTCCGGCGAACACCGGGGAGCTGTTTTTT.

This clonotype was counted many times. V usage is TRBV7-2 and J usage is TRBJ1-6, with TRBD1 as a possible D gene (6 bases). The CDR3 is 15 amino acids. Germline V lookup: CDR1 SGHTA, CDR2 FQGNSA. Trimming pared 6 bases from V and 1 base from J, leaving 10 bases between. Here the CDR3 reads CASSPGASYNSPLHF. For the CDR3, the DNA is TGTGCCAGCAGTCCGGGGGCGTCCTATAATTCACCCCTCCACTTT.

As DNA, the CDR3 is TGTGCCAGCAGCTCACAGGGGATTGGTCTTAAGGGCAATGAGCAGTTCTTC. This sequence encodes CASSSQGIGLKGNEQFF. The V and J genes are TRBV7-2 and TRBJ2-1; 7 bases agree with TRBD1. The CDR3 extends over 17 amino acids. From germline, CDR1 is SGHTA and CDR2 FQGNSA. With V trimmed by 4 bases and J by 6 bases, 15 bases remained unmatched.

This clonotype was seen at least ten times. V usage is TRBV7-2 and J usage is TRBJ2-3, with D possibly matching TRBD1 (6 bases). CDR3 length: 14 amino acids. Trimming left V 7 bases short and J 12 bases short, with 23 bases between. CDR1 and CDR2 (germline): SGHTA, FQGNSA. DNA of the CDR3: TGTGCCAGCACGCCCCTCCCAACGTCAGGGGATCAGTATTTT. It specifies CASTPLPTSGDQYF.

This clonotype showed up many times. This chain connects TRBV7-2 to TRBJ2-3, with D perhaps assigned TRBD1 or TRBD2 (5 bases each). CDR3 length: 14 residues. V was trimmed by 7 bases and J by 1 base, leaving 12 bases between them. Germline CDR1 SGHTA, CDR2 FQGNSA. The CDR3 coding sequence is TGTGCCAGCATAAGGGACGCCGGCACAGATACGCAGTATTTT. Encoded protein: CASIRDAGTDTQYF.

The CDR3 is CASSLGPREQYF. The CDR3 bases are TGTGCCAGCAGCCTGGGACCCCGTGAGCAGTACTTC. The V call is TRBV7-9, the J call TRBJ2-7; the D gene could be TRBD1 or TRBD2 (5 bases each). Germline CDR1 and CDR2: SEHNR and FQNEAQ (reference sequence). V was shortened by 5 bases and J by 7 bases, with 12 bases between the two germline ends. This CDR3 is 12 amino acids long.

This rearrangement joins TRBV7-2 to TRBJ1-2; no clear D. Deletions cut 5 bases from V and 8 bases from J, with 12 bases between. The length of the CDR3 is 12 residues. CDR1 SGHTA and CDR2 FQGNSA come from the germline V gene. CDR3 nucleotides: TGTGCCAGCAGCCAAGAAGGGTACGGCTACACCTTC. The encoded protein is CASSQEGYGYTF.

V usage is TRBV6-8 and J usage is TRBJ2-6; 7 bases align to TRBD1. The junction had 5 bases not matched to a gene; V was cut back by 2 bases and J by 4 bases. Germline V gene sequence: CDR1 MNHGY, CDR2 SAAAGT. This CDR3 region has 16 residues. In DNA, the CDR3 is TGTGCCAGCAGTTACGTGACAGGGTTGGGGGCCAACGTCCTGACTTTC. Amino acid sequence: CASSYVTGLGANVLTF.

This clonotype has at least ten counts. The chain is built from TRBV4-2 and TRBJ2-3; the match to TRBD1 covers 11 bases. The junction had 12 bases not matched to a gene; V was cut back by 4 bases and J by 3 bases. CDR1 and CDR2 (germline): LGHNA, YNFKEQ. This CDR3 has 18 amino acids. The CDR3 loop reads CASSPYDGTGGLTDTQYF. The DNA of the CDR3 is TGTGCCAGCAGCCCCTACGACGGGACAGGGGGATTAACAGATACGCAGTATTTT.

This clonotype is medium-sized. CDR3 in amino acids: CASSRGTGTPDTQYF. In DNA form, the CDR3 reads TGTGCCAGCAGCCGCGGGACAGGGACCCCAGATACGCAGTATTTT. V is TRBV11-2 and J is TRBJ2-3; 9 bases align to TRBD1. Germline V lookup: CDR1 SGHAT, CDR2 FQNNGV. With 5 bases clipped from V and 4 bases from J, the junction kept 7 bases outside the gene matches. CDR3 size: 15 residues. Complete variable domain (other parts from reference TRBV11-2 and TRBJ2-3): EAGVAQSPRYKIIEKRQSVAFWCNPISGHATLYWYQQILGQGPKLLIQFQNNGVVDDSQLPKDRFSAERLKGVDSTLKIQPAKLEDSAVYLCASSRGTGTPDTQYFGPGTRLTVL.

This clonotype has a handful of counts. The chain links TRBV19 to TRBJ2-2; 11 nucleotides align to TRBD1. The CDR3 contains 15 residues. The V gene's germline CDR1 is LNHDA and CDR2 SQIVND (reference sequence). V trimming: 6 bases; J trimming: 3 bases; junction bases outside the gene matches: 3. The CDR3 spells CASRRTGGYTGELFF. The CDR3 DNA reads as TGTGCCAGTAGACGGACAGGGGGCTACACCGGGGAGCTGTTTTTT. Looking up the rest from reference TRBV19 and TRBJ2-2 gives the full variable domain: DGGITQSPKYLFRKEGQNVTLSCEQNLNHDAMYWYRQDPGQGLRLIYYSQIVNDFQKGDIAEGYSVSREKKESFPLTVTSAQKNPTAFYLCASRRTGGYTGELFFGEGSRLTVL.

The rearrangement joins TRBV7-2 to TRBJ1-3; no clear D gene. The length of the CDR3 is 14 residues. From germline, CDR1 is SGHTA and CDR2 FQGNSA. V lost 0 bases and J 3 bases, leaving 6 bases between the germline ends. The CDR3 DNA reads as TGTGCCAGCAGCTTAGCCTGGAGTGGAAACACCATATATTTT. It yields the protein CASSLAWSGNTIYF.

The chain couples TRBV28 to TRBJ2-7; no reliable D call. V lost 6 bases, J lost 4 bases, and 13 bases lay in between. The CDR3 has 13 amino acids. CDR1 MDHEN and CDR2 SYDVKM come from the germline V gene. In nucleotides, the CDR3 is TGTGCCAGCAGCATACACGTCCGTTACGAGCAGTACTTC. Its protein product is CASSIHVRYEQYF.

This clonotype has only a few counts. The rearrangement uses TRBV27 and TRBJ2-7; D remains unclear. This CDR3 is 14 amino acids long. CDR1 is MNHEY and CDR2 is SMNVEV in the germline V gene (reference sequence). V was shortened by 10 bases and J by 2 bases, with 18 bases between the two germline ends. The CDR3 sequence: CATYDTGSAYEQYF. The CDR3 nucleotides read TGTGCCACCTACGATACGGGCAGTGCCTACGAGCAGTACTTC.